What follows describes a single T cell receptor (beta chain). What it binds is not known. Random hexamers were used to reverse transcribe an amount of about 0.5 to 1 ug RNA. TCRdb ran MiXCR on the immunoSEQ multiplex PCR reads and lists one entry per CDR3 protein. The profile covers over 140,000 distinct CDR3 sequences, with 95% appearing a single time and 0.14% taken by the ten largest. The data derive from a study of CD8 T cells in Susac syndrome. Germline CDR1 reads KGHSH; CDR2 reads LQKENI. The ends were cut back, 0 bases at V and 1 base at J, with 9 bases in the middle. The CDR3 length is 15 residues. Study-level results: It was acknowledged in the study that the number of individuals who were included in its TCR sequencing and HLA analysis was relatively small.

As judged by recently defined diagnostic criteria, patients with Susac syndrome had definite or probable disease. Sequenced sample: CD4+ T cells from PBMCs. The chain uses TRBV18 and TRBJ1-1; D is undetermined. The clonotype originates from a human donor with Susac syndrome. This chain's CDR3 is CASSPPANRNTEAFF. The CDR3 nucleotides are TGTGCCAGCTCACCACCGGCGAACAGGAACACTGAAGCTTTCTTT.